These 7 T cell receptor beta chains originate from one sample sequenced in a study of CD8 T cells in Susac syndrome. Random hexamers primed reverse transcription of about 0.45 to 1 ug RNA. TCRdb called the immunoSEQ multiplex PCR reads again in MiXCR, with one record for every CDR3 protein. The sample lists 95,000 to 150,000 distinct CDR3 sequences; just under 95% were seen once. The specimen sequenced was CD8+ T cells from PBMCs. The receptor set was obtained from a human donor with Susac syndrome.

The chain is built from TRBV7-8 and TRBJ2-5; 8 nucleotides line up with TRBD1. V lost 5 bases and J lost 5; bases outside the gene matches: 10. CDR1 and CDR2 (germline): SGHVS, FQNEAQ. This CDR3 has 15 amino acids. CDR3 sequence (DNA): TGTGCCAGCAGCCCTCAGGGGGCGAGTGGGGAGACCCAGTACTTC. It yields the protein CASSPQGASGETQYF. The variable domain in full, with the rest retrieved from reference TRBV7-8 and TRBJ2-5, is GAGVSQSPRYKVAKRGQDVALRCDPISGHVSLFWYQQALGQGPEFLTYFQNEAQLDKSGLPSDRFFAERPEGSVSTLKIQRTQQEDSAVYLCASSPQGASGETQYFGPGTRLLVL.

This clonotype was detected once. The rearrangement links TRBV15 to TRBJ2-1, with D hard to call. V was shortened by 2 bases and J by 9 bases, with 8 bases between the two germline ends. The CDR3 sequence is 12 residues long. Per germline, CDR1 LNHNV and CDR2 YYDKDF (reference sequence). This chain's CDR3 is CATSRTKAEQFF. Here the CDR3 DNA reads TGTGCCACCAGCAGAACAAAAGCTGAGCAGTTCTTC.

The chain links TRBV15 to TRBJ2-1; tentatively, D is TRBD1 (6 bases). The V and J ends lost 0 bases and 2 bases respectively, with 11 bases between them. Germline V lookup: CDR1 LNHNV, CDR2 YYDKDF (reference sequence). This CDR3 comprises 16 residues. The CDR3 coding sequence is TGTGCCACCAGCAGAGATTCAGGGGCTACCTACAATGAGCAGTTCTTC. This gives the protein CATSRDSGATYNEQFF.

This chain connects TRBV27 to TRBJ1-2; weak D call: TRBD1 (6 bases). Trimming shortened V by 3 bases and J by 3 bases, and 8 bases separated the two germline ends. The CDR3 is 13 residues long. Germline V lookup: CDR1 MNHEY, CDR2 SMNVEV (reference sequence). CDR3 DNA: TGTGCCAGCAGTTTGTACAGGGACTATGGCTACACCTTC. The encoded protein is CASSLYRDYGYTF.

The chain combines TRBV7-6 with TRBJ2-7; D call uncertain. The CDR3 contains 17 residues. The V end was cut by 1 base, the J end by 3 bases, with 19 bases between. Germline V CDR1 and CDR2: SGHVS, FNYEAQ. This CDR3 reads CASSLEGTAEPIYEQYF. CDR3 DNA sequence: TGTGCCAGCAGCTTAGAGGGTACGGCCGAGCCCATCTACGAGCAGTACTTC.

The chain employs TRBV11-2 and TRBJ1-5, with D perhaps TRBD1 (5 bases). Germline-derived CDR1 and CDR2 are SGHAT and FQNNGV. The V end lost 5 bases, the J end lost 3 bases, and 14 bases lay between the germline ends. The CDR3 has 15 residues. As DNA, the CDR3 is TGTGCCAGCAGCACTGGGGACGGTTACAATCAGCCCCAGCATTTT. It encodes CASSTGDGYNQPQHF. The full variable domain, rest sourced from reference TRBV11-2 and TRBJ1-5, is EAGVAQSPRYKIIEKRQSVAFWCNPISGHATLYWYQQILGQGPKLLIQFQNNGVVDDSQLPKDRFSAERLKGVDSTLKIQPAKLEDSAVYLCASSTGDGYNQPQHFGDGTRLSIL.

The chain uses TRBV2 and TRBJ2-1; unclear D gene. The V end lost 6 bases, the J end lost 6 bases, and 6 bases lay between the germline ends. The CDR3 consists of 11 residues. Looked up from germline, CDR1 is SNHLY and CDR2 is FYNNEI. The CDR3 nucleotides are TGTGCCAGCAGACAGATCAATGAGCAGTTCTTC. It translates to CASRQINEQFF.